This TCR beta chain derives from a study of molecular identifiers for immune sequencing clone quantification. Library preparation followed earlier protocols using designated TCR primers. TCRdb called the PCR reads again in MiXCR, with one record for every CDR3 protein. The sample contains a few hundred thousand distinct CDR3 sequences, 24% of which appear only once. Libraries used 20,000 to 1,000,000 sorted naive CD8 T cells and 10%, 30% or 50% RNA input. In the sort, naive CD8 T cells were defined as CD8+CD4-CCR7+CD45RA+. This clonotype was recorded at least ten times. Antigen specificity is unknown. Study findings and constraints: Clones exceeding 20 RNA copies carried over 97% of effector molecules but under 1% of naive-cell molecules.

Between the trimmed V and J ends, which lost 8 bases and 1 base, there was a span of 18 bases. Germline V gives CDR1 MNHEY, CDR2 SMNVEV (reference sequence). This CDR3 has 16 amino acids. Sequencing was performed on naive CD8+ T cells from blood, with Jurkat cell RNA spiked in. Subset noted: FACS-sorted CD8+CD4-CCR7+CD45RA+ naive T cells. The source of this sequence is a human donor in good health. Some libraries in this study had Jurkat cell RNA spiked in. The rearrangement joins TRBV27 to TRBJ1-5; no clear D gene. CDR3 residues: CASGKRNLKSNQPQHF. Here the CDR3 DNA reads TGTGCCAGCGGTAAGAGAAATCTGAAAAGCAATCAGCCCCAGCATTTT.